What follows are 17 T cell receptor beta chains derived from one specimen sequenced in a study of T cell responses to AZD1222 COVID-19 vaccine. Sequencing was performed with immunoSEQ multiplex PCR; in TCRdb, only in-frame clones are kept and a portion is missing. This sample yields approximately 220,000 clones, of which about 93% are seen a single time; roughly 0.99% belongs to the top ten. The material was peripheral blood, obtained on day 0 of MenACWY control vaccination. The source is an adult in good health.

V gene TRBV3-1 (or the pseudogene TRBV3-2) combines with J gene TRBJ2-1, with TRBD2 identical over 12 bases. This CDR3 is built from 15 residues. The J segment lost 5 bases and the V segment lost 4 bases, leaving 3 bases of the junction unmatched. The V gene's germline CDR1 is LGHDT and CDR2 YNNKEL (reference sequence). CDR3 loop: CASSLTSGGHNEQFF. The CDR3 bases are TGTGCCAGCAGCCTCACTAGCGGGGGGCACAATGAGCAGTTCTTC.

The chain employs TRBV5-1 and TRBJ2-2; 8 bases agree with TRBD1. The CDR3 loop spans 16 amino acids. CDR1 is SGHRS and CDR2 is YFSETQ in the germline V gene. Trimming removed 4 bases from V and 0 bases from J; junction bases left unmatched: 5. The CDR3 bases are TGCGCCAGCAGCACCGGACAGGGTGCGAACACCGGGGAGCTGTTTTTT. Its protein is CASSTGQGANTGELFF.

This clone has only one observation. The rearrangement links TRBV12-3 or TRBV12-4 to TRBJ1-1; D is uncertain. The V gene lost 6 bases and the J gene lost 6 bases, with 14 bases spanning the gap. The CDR3 totals 13 residues. CDR3 protein: CASSPRGLSEAFF. CDR3 nucleotide sequence: TGTGCCAGCAGCCCCCGGGGTCTCTCTGAAGCTTTCTTT.

The chain carries TRBV19 and TRBJ1-4; 9 bases agree with TRBD1. The CDR3 loop spans 16 amino acids. J lost 0 bases, V lost 6 bases, and 5 bases had no gene match. CDR1 and CDR2 (germline): LNHDA, SQIVND (reference sequence). The CDR3: CASSDRGRATNEKLFF. CDR3 nucleotides: TGTGCCAGTAGCGACAGGGGGAGGGCAACTAATGAAAAACTGTTTTTT.

This chain links TRBV6-5 with TRBJ1-5; D is possibly TRBD1 (5 bases). The CDR3 spans 16 residues. Between the trimmed V and J ends, which lost 0 bases and 2 bases, there was a span of 11 bases. Germline CDR1 is MNHEY and CDR2 is SVGAGI. CDR3 DNA: TGTGCCAGCAGTTACTCGGGGGGAACGGGCAATCAGCCCCAGCATTTT. Residues: CASSYSGGTGNQPQHF.

The chain employs TRBV6-2 or TRBV6-3 and TRBJ2-2; 8 bases are a match to TRBD2. Germline CDR1 is MNHEY and CDR2 is SVGEGT. V lost 0 bases to trimming and J lost 4 bases; unmatched junction nucleotides: 7. The CDR3 totals 17 residues. The CDR3 here is CASSYSRGRGGTGELFF. Written as DNA, the CDR3 is TGTGCCAGCAGTTACTCCCGCGGTCGGGGGGGCACCGGGGAGCTGTTTTTT.

V usage is TRBV7-9 and J usage is TRBJ2-1; 7 bases are a match to TRBD2. V was clipped by 1 base and J by 2 bases; unmatched bases: 2. Germline-derived CDR1 and CDR2 are SEHNR and FQNEAQ (reference sequence). This CDR3 region has 15 residues. The CDR3 nucleotides read TGTGCCAGCAGCTTAGGCCGGGGGGCCTACAATGAGCAGTTCTTC. Translation gives CASSLGRGAYNEQFF.

J is TRBJ1-2 and V is TRBV7-2; a possible D gene is TRBD1 (5 bases). This CDR3 spans 15 amino acids. Germline-derived CDR1 and CDR2 are SGHTA and FQGNSA. Trimming removed 1 base at V and 4 bases at J, with 13 bases between. The CDR3 DNA reads as TGTGCCAGCAGCTTAGGTGGGGGGGTTAGCTATGGCTACACCTTC. It encodes CASSLGGGVSYGYTF.

The chain links TRBV28 to TRBJ1-4; tentatively, D is TRBD1 (5 bases). The CDR3 sequence is 13 residues long. Per the germline V gene, CDR1 is MDHEN and CDR2 is SYDVKM. The V and J ends lost 6 bases and 8 bases respectively, with 13 bases between them. CDR3: CASRLPGVEKLFF. CDR3 bases: TGTGCCAGCAGGCTGCCGGGGGTGGAAAAACTGTTTTTT.

The chain carries TRBV20-1 and TRBJ2-3; D gene unclear. V was pared by 4 bases and J by 5 bases, with 7 bases between. Per the germline V gene, CDR1 is DFQATT and CDR2 is SNEGSKA (reference sequence). This CDR3 contains 11 residues. The chain's CDR3 is CSAILGDTQYF. CDR3 DNA: TGCAGTGCTATATTAGGAGATACGCAGTATTTT.

V gene TRBV7-9 combines with J gene TRBJ1-1; TRBD1 matches at 7 bases. This CDR3 is 14 amino acids long. Germline trimming cut 6 bases from V and 6 bases from J; bases unmatched to any gene: 10. CDR1 and CDR2 from the germline V gene are SEHNR and FQNEAQ (reference sequence). In DNA, the CDR3 is TGTGCCAGCAGACAAGACAGGGAGTGGGCTGAAGCTTTCTTT. Translation: CASRQDREWAEAFF.

The chain has TRBV4-1 and TRBJ1-1; tentative D call: TRBD1 (6 bases). The CDR3 is 17 amino acids. V lost 1 base to trimming and J lost 1 base, with 16 bases between them. The germline V gene encodes CDR1 MGHRA and CDR2 YSYEKL. This CDR3 is CASSQGGTGRGNTEAFF. CDR3 in DNA: TGCGCCAGCAGCCAAGGGGGCACAGGGCGGGGGAACACTGAAGCTTTCTTT.

This chain joins TRBV4-2 and TRBJ1-2, with 7 bases lining up with TRBD1. The CDR3 loop spans 14 amino acids. The germline V gene encodes CDR1 LGHNA and CDR2 YNFKEQ. V shed 1 base and J 3 bases; nucleotides not matched to a gene: 2. DNA for the CDR3: TGTGCCAGCAGCCAAGGGGACAGTGACTATGGCTACACCTTC. It specifies CASSQGDSDYGYTF.

The CDR3 DNA reads as TGTGCCAGCAGCTTCGGCAGCCTTCTTCACTATGGCTACACCTTC. Encoded protein: CASSFGSLLHYGYTF. The rearrangement joins TRBV5-6 to TRBJ1-2; D is undetermined. This CDR3 contains 15 residues. V dropped 2 bases and J dropped 3 bases, with 14 bases sitting between them. CDR1 and CDR2 from the germline V gene are SGHDT and YYEEEE.

The chain employs TRBV14 and TRBJ2-3, with D uncertain. V was clipped by 0 bases and J by 5 bases, with 9 bases between them. The CDR3 has 14 residues. Germline CDR1 SGHDN, CDR2 FVKESK. Written as DNA, the CDR3 is TGTGCCAGCAGCCAAGATTGGGAACGAGATACGCAGTATTTT. Its translation: CASSQDWERDTQYF.

The gene calls are TRBV3-1 (or the pseudogene TRBV3-2) and TRBJ2-2; D is uncertain. Looked up from germline, CDR1 is LGHDT and CDR2 is YNNKEL (reference sequence). This CDR3 region has 14 residues. The V gene lost 6 bases and the J gene lost 1 base, with 9 bases spanning the gap. CDR3 sequence: CASSPDLNTGELFF. The CDR3 DNA follows: TGTGCCAGCAGTCCTGACCTGAACACCGGGGAGCTGTTTTTT.

The chain joins TRBV7-2 to TRBJ2-6; 7 nucleotides agree with TRBD1. CDR3 length equals 18 residues. Per germline, CDR1 SGHTA and CDR2 FQGNSA. J lost 2 bases, V lost 8 bases, and 15 bases had no gene match. This CDR3 reads CASRKIFTGATGANVLTF. The CDR3 region has the DNA TGTGCCAGCCGGAAAATTTTTACAGGGGCCACTGGGGCCAACGTCCTGACTTTC.